These 5 T cell receptor beta chains were sequenced from one sample in a study of Graves' ophthalmopathy and Graves' hyperthyroidism. Researchers took RNA transcripts and amplified TCR beta CDR3 regions from them. A first-round RT-PCR used HTBI primers, followed by a second-round multiplex PCR. From the multiplex PCR reads, TCRdb called clonotypes with MiXCR, one entry per CDR3 protein. The top ten clones hold about 10% of a sample with about 480,000 distinct CDR3 sequences, roughly 14% of them seen once. Sequencing input: blood. The receptors stem from a woman aged 25 to 39 with Graves' ophthalmopathy.

This clonotype was counted at least ten times. The chain couples TRBV7-8 to TRBJ2-7, with TRBD1 as a possible D gene (6 bases). The V end lost 2 bases, the J end lost 0 bases, and 11 bases lay between the germline ends. Germline V lookup: CDR1 SGHVS, CDR2 FQNEAQ. The CDR3 is made up of 15 amino acids. CDR3 loop: CASSLKWTVSYEQYF. In nucleotides, the CDR3 is TGTGCCAGCAGCTTAAAGTGGACAGTCTCCTACGAGCAGTACTTC.

The chain joins TRBV7-8 to TRBJ1-5; TRBD1 aligns across 8 bases. V lost 3 bases and J lost 2; bases outside the gene matches: 12. The CDR3 is made up of 18 amino acids. CDR1 and CDR2 (germline): SGHVS, FQNEAQ. The chain's CDR3 is CASSFVTGAVRGNQPQHF. The CDR3 coding sequence is TGTGCCAGCAGCTTCGTGACAGGGGCCGTCCGGGGCAATCAGCCCCAGCATTTT.

This clonotype was detected ten times or more. In DNA form, the CDR3 reads TGTGCCATCAGCCGTGTGGAGCCCCAGCATTTT. Protein: CAISRVEPQHF. The rearrangement uses TRBV10-3 and TRBJ1-5, with D hard to call. The CDR3 runs to 11 residues. Germline V gene lookup returns CDR1 ENHRY and CDR2 SYGVKD. Trimming stripped 6 bases from V and 8 bases from J, with 8 bases between.

The chain carries TRBV6-1 and TRBJ1-2; no definite D call. The CDR3 has 11 amino acids. Per the germline V gene, CDR1 is MNHNS and CDR2 is SASEGT. Trimming took 8 bases from V and 6 from J, leaving 10 bases between them. The CDR3 DNA sequence: TGTGCCAGCGATTATTCCCATGGCTACACCTTC. This codes for CASDYSHGYTF.

This chain links TRBV5-6 with TRBJ2-5, with D maybe TRBD2 (5 bases). Germline assignment: CDR1 SGHDT and CDR2 YYEEEE. V lost 3 bases and J lost 5, with 11 bases in between. The CDR3 runs 13 residues. CDR3 nucleotide sequence: TGTGCCAGCAGCTCGAGGGATGTTGAGACCCAGTACTTC. As protein: CASSSRDVETQYF.